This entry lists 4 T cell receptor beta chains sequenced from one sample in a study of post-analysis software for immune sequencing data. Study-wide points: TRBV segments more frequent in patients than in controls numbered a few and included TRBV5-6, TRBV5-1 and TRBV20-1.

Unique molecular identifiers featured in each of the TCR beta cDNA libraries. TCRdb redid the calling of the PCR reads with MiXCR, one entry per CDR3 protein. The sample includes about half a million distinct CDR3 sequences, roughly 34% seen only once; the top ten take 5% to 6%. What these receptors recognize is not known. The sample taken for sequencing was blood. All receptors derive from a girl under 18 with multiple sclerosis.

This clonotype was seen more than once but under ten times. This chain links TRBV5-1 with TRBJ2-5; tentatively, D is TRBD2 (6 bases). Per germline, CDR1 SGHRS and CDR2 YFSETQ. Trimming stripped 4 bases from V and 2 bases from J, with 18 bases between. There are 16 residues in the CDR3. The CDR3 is CASSGATGLIQETQYF. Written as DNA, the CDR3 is TGCGCCAGCAGCGGGGCTACTGGACTAATTCAAGAGACCCAGTACTTC.

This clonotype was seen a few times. The CDR3 nucleotides are TGCGCCAGCAGCCAAGAGGAGCGGGGCCGCTCCTACAATGAGCAGTTCTTC. Its protein product is CASSQEERGRSYNEQFF. The rearrangement links TRBV4-1 to TRBJ2-1, with 7 bases identical to TRBD2. There are 17 residues in the CDR3. V shed 0 bases and J 0 bases; nucleotides not matched to a gene: 5. Germline CDR1 MGHRA, CDR2 YSYEKL.

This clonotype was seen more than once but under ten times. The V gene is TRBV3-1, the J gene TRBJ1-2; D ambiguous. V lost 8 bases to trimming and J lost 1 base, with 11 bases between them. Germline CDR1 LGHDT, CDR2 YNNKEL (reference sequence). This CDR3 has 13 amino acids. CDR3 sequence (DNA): TGTGCCAGCTGGTCTGGGCTTAACTATGGCTACACCTTC. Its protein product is CASWSGLNYGYTF.

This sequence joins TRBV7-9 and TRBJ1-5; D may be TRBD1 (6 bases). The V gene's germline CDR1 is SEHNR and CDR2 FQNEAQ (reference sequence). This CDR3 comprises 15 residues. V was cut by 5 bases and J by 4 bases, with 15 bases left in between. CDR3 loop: CASSETGNDNQPQHF. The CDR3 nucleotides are TGTGCCAGCAGCGAAACAGGGAATGATAATCAGCCCCAGCATTTT.